These 27 T cell receptor beta chains were sequenced from one sample in a study of cytomegalovirus exposure and HLA in healthy donors. Assay used: immunoSEQ multiplex PCR; TCRdb lists only in-frame clones, some missing. This table has about 57,000 clones, more than 80% appearing once. The source material was PBMCs. The receptors originated from a woman younger than 30 in good health and CMV-seronegative.

The chain combines TRBV27 with TRBJ2-5; a weak D match, TRBD2 (7 bases). Trimming pared 7 bases from V and 2 bases from J, leaving 17 bases between. Germline values: CDR1 MNHEY, CDR2 SMNVEV (reference sequence). This CDR3 comprises 15 residues. The chain's CDR3 is CASTKGRGIQETQYF. The CDR3 DNA is TGTGCCAGCACCAAAGGGAGGGGGATACAAGAGACCCAGTACTTC.

This clone was seen only once. The chain is built from TRBV5-1 and TRBJ2-5; a weak D match, TRBD2 (5 bases). Trimming shortened V by 0 bases and J by 1 base, and 10 bases separated the two germline ends. Germline CDR1 and CDR2: SGHRS and YFSETQ. CDR3 size: 15 residues. CDR3 sequence: CASSLVGVSQETQYF. The CDR3 coding sequence is TGCGCCAGCAGCTTGGTCGGGGTATCCCAAGAGACCCAGTACTTC. Full variable domain (remainder filled in from reference TRBV5-1 and TRBJ2-5): KAGVTQTPRYLIKTRGQQVTLSCSPISGHRSVSWYQQTPGQGLQFLFEYFSETQRNKGNFPGRFSGRQFSNSRSEMNVSTLELGDSALYLCASSLVGVSQETQYFGPGTRLLVL.

The chain has TRBV23-1 and TRBJ1-3; D gene unclear. TRBV23-1 is labeled an ORF, and its function is uncertain. V shed 0 bases and J shed 0 bases, with 12 bases lying between them. The length of the CDR3 is 17 residues. The CDR3: CASSQSWREDSGNTIYF. The CDR3 DNA follows: TGCGCCAGCAGTCAATCGTGGAGGGAAGACTCTGGAAACACCATATATTTT.

The rearrangement uses TRBV18 and TRBJ2-7; perhaps TRBD2 as D (5 bases). This CDR3 has 13 residues. V lost 0 bases to trimming and J lost 5 bases, with 8 bases between them. Germline values: CDR1 KGHSH, CDR2 LQKENI. Written as DNA, the CDR3 is TGTGCCAGCTCACCACCGACGGGGAACGAGCAGTACTTC. Translating gives CASSPPTGNEQYF.

This rearrangement joins TRBV5-1 to TRBJ1-1; TRBD1 is a possible D gene (5 bases). Looked up from germline, CDR1 is SGHRS and CDR2 is YFSETQ. V gave up 0 bases and J gave up 4 bases, with 19 bases separating them. The CDR3 extends over 17 amino acids. DNA for the CDR3: TGCGCCAGCAGCTTGGTAGTTGGGGAGGGACTGAGCACTGAAGCTTTCTTT. This translates into CASSLVVGEGLSTEAFF.

The chain combines TRBV18 with TRBJ2-6, with D maybe TRBD2 (6 bases). The V end was cut by 0 bases, the J end by 0 bases, with 12 bases between. The CDR3 runs to 18 residues. CDR1 is KGHSH and CDR2 is LQKENI in the germline V gene. CDR3 bases: TGTGCCAGCTCACCACCCACTGGGACTGGCTCTGGGGCCAACGTCCTGACTTTC. Translated, it gives CASSPPTGTGSGANVLTF.

The V and J genes are TRBV5-1 and TRBJ2-1, with 9 bases identical to TRBD2. The V and J ends lost 7 bases and 0 bases, in that order; junction bases with no gene match: 8. There are 16 residues in the CDR3. CDR1 SGHRS and CDR2 YFSETQ come from the germline V gene. The CDR3 protein is CASCPFSGSSYNEQFF. In DNA, the CDR3 is TGCGCCAGCTGCCCATTTAGCGGGAGCTCCTACAATGAGCAGTTCTTC.

The rearrangement uses TRBV19 and TRBJ1-1; D remains unclear. Germline V gene sequence: CDR1 LNHDA, CDR2 SQIVND (reference sequence). CDR3 length: 13 amino acids. Between the trimmed V and J ends, which lost 2 bases and 0 bases, there was a span of 4 bases. The CDR3 here is CASSIRVNTEAFF. The CDR3 nucleotides are TGTGCCAGTAGTATAAGAGTGAACACTGAAGCTTTCTTT.

The sample holds one count of this clone. V is TRBV7-2 and J is TRBJ2-4, with TRBD1 matching over 8 bases. The CDR3 contains 14 residues. The germline CDR1 and CDR2 sequences are SGHTA and FQGNSA. The ends lost 5 bases at V and 9 bases at J; junction bases unmatched: 9. CDR3 nucleotide sequence: TGTGCCAGCAGCCCAGGACAGGGTCAGGGCATTCAGTACTTC. Translation: CASSPGQGQGIQYF.

This clone was counted between two and nine times. The chain employs TRBV6-6 and TRBJ2-7, with D possibly matching TRBD1 (6 bases). Trimming took 0 bases from V and 4 from J, leaving 13 bases between them. Germline CDR1 and CDR2: MNHNY and SVGAGI (reference sequence). This CDR3 is built from 15 residues. Here the CDR3 reads CASSYSGAARYEQYF. CDR3 coding DNA: TGTGCCAGCAGTTACTCGGGGGCAGCTCGGTACGAGCAGTACTTC.

The CDR3 loop is CASSARGGLAGTDTQYF. The CDR3 nucleotides are TGTGCCAGCAGCGCCCGCGGGGGACTAGCGGGCACAGATACGCAGTATTTT. The rearrangement uses TRBV9 and TRBJ2-3; 11 nucleotides line up with TRBD2. Germline CDR1 SGDLS, CDR2 YYNGEE. CDR3 length: 17 residues. Germline trimming cut 3 bases from V and 1 base from J; bases unmatched to any gene: 7.

This chain connects TRBV19 to TRBJ2-2, with D perhaps TRBD2 (5 bases). V dropped 5 bases and J dropped 5 bases, with 15 bases sitting between them. The length of the CDR3 is 15 residues. CDR1 and CDR2 (germline): LNHDA, SQIVND (reference sequence). CDR3 amino acids: CASSPHVGSTGELFF. CDR3 coding DNA: TGTGCCAGTAGTCCCCATGTGGGGAGTACCGGGGAGCTGTTTTTT.

Details on this clone: Within the sample, other DNA sequences also encode this same CDR3. The chain uses TRBV2 and TRBJ1-1; 7 bases fit TRBD1. With V trimmed by 4 bases and J by 1 base, 0 bases remained unmatched. Germline loops: CDR1 SNHLY, CDR2 FYNNEI. This CDR3 is 13 amino acids long. The CDR3: CASSGQGNTEAFF. In DNA, the CDR3 is TGTGCCAGCAGTGGACAGGGGAACACTGAAGCTTTCTTT.

In this sample, this clone turned up once. The chain's CDR3 is CASARGHSGANVLTF. CDR3 coding DNA: TGTGCCAGCGCGCGGGGGCACTCTGGGGCCAACGTCCTGACTTTC. The chain recombines TRBV5-4 with TRBJ2-6; TRBD2 is a possible D gene (7 bases). The germline V and J ends were trimmed by 7 bases and 0 bases, with 11 bases remaining between them. Germline assignment: CDR1 SGHNT and CDR2 YYREEE (reference sequence). The CDR3 has 15 amino acids.

CDR3 region: CASSEFDSQETQYF. The CDR3 DNA is TGTGCCAGCAGTGAATTTGACTCACAAGAGACCCAGTACTTC. The V and J genes are TRBV25-1 and TRBJ2-5; D remains unclear. The CDR3 contains 14 residues. V gave up 1 base and J gave up 2 bases, with 8 bases separating them. CDR1 and CDR2 from the germline V gene are MGHDK and SYGVNS.

The rearrangement joins TRBV18 to TRBJ1-5, with D perhaps TRBD1 (5 bases). The CDR3 has 14 amino acids. V was trimmed by 6 bases and J by 0 bases, leaving 9 bases between them. The germline gives CDR1 KGHSH, CDR2 LQKENI. Written as DNA, the CDR3 is TGTGCCAGCTCCGGGGGTTATAGCAATCAGCCCCAGCATTTT. Protein sequence: CASSGGYSNQPQHF.

V is TRBV27 and J is TRBJ1-6; tentatively, D is TRBD1 (5 bases). The CDR3 sequence is 16 residues long. V was clipped by 6 bases and J by 7 bases, with 19 bases between them. Germline loops: CDR1 MNHEY, CDR2 SMNVEV (reference sequence). CDR3 sequence reads: CASRGGESGRNSPLHF. The CDR3 DNA follows: TGTGCCAGCAGGGGGGGGGAGTCCGGGAGAAATTCACCCCTCCACTTT.

This clone came up once. The J gene is TRBJ1-5, the V gene TRBV28; possibly TRBD1 for D (6 bases). V was pared by 7 bases and J by 4 bases, with 20 bases between. The CDR3 spans 16 residues. Germline-derived CDR1 and CDR2 are MDHEN and SYDVKM. CDR3 bases: TGTGCCAGCACCCCATTCCAAGGGCAGGGGAATCAGCCCCAGCATTTT. This encodes CASTPFQGQGNQPQHF.

The CDR3 loop reads CASTPTGQNTEAFF. The DNA of the CDR3 is TGTGCCAGTACCCCGACAGGGCAGAACACTGAAGCTTTCTTT. V gene TRBV19 combines with J gene TRBJ1-1; 7 nucleotides agree with TRBD1. Germline values: CDR1 LNHDA, CDR2 SQIVND (reference sequence). CDR3 length: 14 amino acids. J gave up 1 base and V 7 bases, and 6 bases lay outside the gene matches.

This chain connects TRBV30 to TRBJ1-6; TRBD1 is a possible D gene (5 bases). Trimming left V 2 bases short and J 4 bases short, with 24 bases between. The CDR3 runs to 19 residues. Germline-derived CDR1 and CDR2 are GTSNPN and SVGIG (reference sequence). CDR3 loop: CAWSTAPGRGSGYNSPLHF. As DNA, the CDR3 is TGTGCCTGGAGTACCGCCCCCGGACGGGGGTCGGGTTATAATTCACCCCTCCACTTT.

This clone was observed once. The chain carries TRBV6-5 and TRBJ1-1; weak D call: TRBD1 (6 bases). Germline values: CDR1 MNHEY, CDR2 SVGAGI. V was cut by 6 bases and J by 0 bases, with 14 bases left in between. The CDR3 is 15 amino acids. For the CDR3, the DNA is TGTGCCAGCAGCTGGACGGGACAAATGAACACTGAAGCTTTCTTT. Protein product: CASSWTGQMNTEAFF.

The rearrangement links TRBV11-3 to TRBJ2-1, with D unresolved. The CDR3 has 12 residues. Between the trimmed V and J ends, which lost 4 bases and 8 bases, there was a span of 9 bases. The germline V gene has CDR1 SGHNT and CDR2 YENEEA. CDR3: CASSSLGHEQFF. The DNA of the CDR3 is TGTGCCAGCAGCTCACTTGGGCATGAGCAGTTCTTC.

The genes are TRBV19 and TRBJ1-6; 7 nucleotides align to TRBD1. This CDR3 region has 15 residues. The junction had 12 bases not matched to a gene; V was cut back by 9 bases and J by 7 bases. Per the germline V gene, CDR1 is LNHDA and CDR2 is SQIVND (reference sequence). In nucleotides, the CDR3 is TGTGCCAGCCGCTCCAGGACAGGCCAGAATTCACCCCTCCACTTT. It specifies CASRSRTGQNSPLHF.

The V gene is TRBV2, the J gene TRBJ2-5; TRBD1 agrees at 7 bases. Per the germline V gene, CDR1 is SNHLY and CDR2 is FYNNEI. The length of the CDR3 is 13 residues. V was clipped by 6 bases and J by 2 bases; unmatched bases: 3. CDR3 in amino acids: CASRLQGQETQYF. The CDR3 region has the DNA TGTGCCAGCAGGCTACAGGGGCAAGAGACCCAGTACTTC.

This chain uses TRBV10-3 with TRBJ2-3; TRBD2 aligns across 10 bases. Losses at the gene ends were 4 bases for V and 3 bases for J; bases not matched to a gene: 7. Germline values: CDR1 ENHRY, CDR2 SYGVKD. The CDR3 has 16 amino acids. The CDR3 nucleotides read TGTGCCATCAGTGGGGGGCCTAGCGGGGGAACAGATACGCAGTATTTT. As protein: CAISGGPSGGTDTQYF.

The chain combines TRBV27 with TRBJ2-5, with 8 bases aligning to TRBD1. CDR1 and CDR2 (germline): MNHEY, SMNVEV (reference sequence). V lost 5 bases to trimming and J lost 4 bases; unmatched junction nucleotides: 9. The CDR3 has 15 amino acids. CDR3 loop: CASSTYLDRGETQYF. DNA for the CDR3: TGTGCCAGCAGTACTTACCTCGACAGGGGAGAGACCCAGTACTTC.

The chain uses TRBV10-2 and TRBJ2-2, with D possibly being TRBD1 (6 bases). This CDR3 is built from 15 residues. Per germline, CDR1 WSHSY and CDR2 SAAADI. Trimming took 2 bases from V and 5 from J, leaving 12 bases between them. The CDR3 DNA is TGCGCCAGCAGTGAGAACCCGCAGGGGACCGGGGAGCTGTTTTTT. Its protein product is CASSENPQGTGELFF.